This entry lists 20 T cell receptor beta chains sequenced from one sample in a study of T-cell memory formation after mild COVID-19. TCRdb itself ran the 5' RACE reads through MiXCR, one entry per CDR3 protein. The sample records around 440,000 distinct CDR3 sequences, about 20% being singletons. Sequencing was carried out using PBMCs or a T cell subset sorted from them (not recorded which). The receptors were sampled from an adult woman who had mild COVID-19 (a few samples of this study predate the infection). Cell type and time point are not known.

The chain recombines TRBV2 with TRBJ2-5; D is perhaps TRBD1 (6 bases). Germline V gene data show CDR1 as SNHLY and CDR2 as FYNNEI. V was trimmed by 8 bases and J by 5 bases, leaving 12 bases between them. CDR3 length: 12 residues. Here the CDR3 DNA reads TGTGCCAGCTCGGACAGCGAGGAGACCCAGTACTTC. It translates to CASSDSEETQYF. The full variable domain, with the rest looked up from reference TRBV2 and TRBJ2-5, is EPEVTQTPSHQVTQMGQEVILRCVPISNHLYFYWYRQILGQKVEFLVSFYNNEISEKSEIFDDQFSVERPDGSNFTLKIRSTKLEDSAMYFCASSDSEETQYFGPGTRLLVL.

The chain joins TRBV12-3 or TRBV12-4 to TRBJ2-4, with D perhaps being TRBD1 or TRBD2 (5 bases each). This CDR3 has 16 residues. V lost 2 bases and J 0 bases, leaving 11 bases between the germline ends. The chain's CDR3 is CASSLRGVLAKNIQYF. CDR3 in DNA: TGTGCCAGCAGTTTACGAGGGGTTCTAGCCAAAAACATTCAGTACTTC.

This clonotype was recorded a few times. This rearrangement joins TRBV12-3 or TRBV12-4 to TRBJ2-5; perhaps TRBD1 as D (5 bases). The CDR3 loop spans 13 amino acids. Trimming removed 6 bases at V and 9 bases at J, with 17 bases between. CDR3: CASSPDKGTSQYF. The CDR3 DNA reads as TGTGCCAGCAGCCCGGACAAGGGAACGTCCCAGTACTTC.

The chain is built from TRBV20-1 and TRBJ1-5; D remains unclear. Trimming took off 2 bases at V and 0 bases at J, with 14 bases between the two ends. This CDR3 is 16 amino acids long. Germline lookup yields CDR1 DFQATT and CDR2 SNEGSKA (reference sequence). This CDR3 reads CSARSPYRYSNQPQHF. CDR3 sequence (DNA): TGCAGTGCTAGAAGCCCTTATCGTTATAGCAATCAGCCCCAGCATTTT.

This rearrangement joins TRBV20-1 to TRBJ2-5; TRBD2 matches 8 bases. Germline V CDR1 and CDR2: DFQATT, SNEGSKA (reference sequence). J was trimmed by 0 bases and V by 6 bases; bases with no gene match: 9. The CDR3 runs 15 residues. DNA for the CDR3: TGCAGTGCCCCTGGACTAGCTAAGTACCAAGAGACCCAGTACTTC. It encodes CSAPGLAKYQETQYF.

This clonotype was detected once. The chain employs TRBV11-3 and TRBJ1-1; D may be TRBD1 (5 bases). The V end lost 3 bases, the J end lost 10 bases, and 18 bases lay between the germline ends. CDR1 and CDR2 from the germline V gene are SGHNT and YENEEA. The CDR3 sequence is 14 residues long. Written as DNA, the CDR3 is TGTGCCAGCAGCTTTCCAGGGCCTACGGGTGGAGCTTTCTTT. Translating it yields CASSFPGPTGGAFF.

This clonotype was counted between two and nine times. J is TRBJ1-1 and V is TRBV7-2; D is unclear. V was trimmed by 3 bases and J by 4 bases, leaving 15 bases between them. This CDR3 has 15 amino acids. Germline V gene sequence: CDR1 SGHTA, CDR2 FQGNSA. The CDR3 sequence is CASSFGARMGTEAFF. The DNA for the CDR3 is TGTGCCAGCAGCTTTGGCGCTAGGATGGGCACTGAAGCTTTCTTT. Variable domain in full (rest from reference TRBV7-2 and TRBJ1-1): GAGVSQSPSNKVTEKGKDVELRCDPISGHTALYWYRQSLGQGLEFLIYFQGNSAPDKSGLPSDRFSAERTGGSVSTLTIQRTQQEDSAVYLCASSFGARMGTEAFFGQGTRLTVV.

The chain joins TRBV9 to TRBJ2-1; 12 bases are a match to TRBD2. This CDR3 is built from 19 residues. V dropped 5 bases and J dropped 5; count of bases not matched to a gene: 17. Germline CDR1 reads SGDLS; CDR2 reads YYNGEE. The CDR3 here is CASSVLGLAGGTLDNEQFF. The CDR3 nucleotides are TGTGCCAGCAGTGTACTGGGGCTAGCGGGAGGGACCCTTGACAATGAGCAGTTCTTC.

This clonotype has ten or more counts. The chain is built from TRBV7-6 and TRBJ1-1; 8 nucleotides line up with TRBD1. The germline V gene encodes CDR1 SGHVS and CDR2 FNYEAQ. The CDR3 covers 15 residues. The ends lost 6 bases at V and 0 bases at J; junction bases unmatched: 6. The CDR3 DNA is TGTGCCAGCAGTCGAGGACAGGGTATGAACACTGAAGCTTTCTTT. This codes for CASSRGQGMNTEAFF. The full variable domain, its missing parts supplied by reference TRBV7-6 and TRBJ1-1, is GAGVSQSPRYKVTKRGQDVALRCDPISGHVSLYWYRQALGQGPEFLTYFNYEAQQDKSGLPNDRFSAERPEGSISTLTIQRTEQRDSAMYRCASSRGQGMNTEAFFGQGTRLTVV.

CDR3 sequence reads: CASSSTGALGTGELFF. CDR3 coding DNA: TGTGCCAGCAGCTCGACAGGGGCGCTGGGTACCGGGGAGCTGTTTTTT. The gene calls are TRBV7-2 and TRBJ2-2; 8 nucleotides match TRBD1. The CDR3 covers 16 residues. Germline values: CDR1 SGHTA, CDR2 FQGNSA. V lost 4 bases and J lost 5; bases outside the gene matches: 9.

V usage is TRBV19 and J usage is TRBJ1-5; 8 bases line up with TRBD1. Germline CDR1 is LNHDA and CDR2 is SQIVND (reference sequence). The junction had 6 bases not matched to a gene; V was cut back by 7 bases and J by 1 base. The CDR3 spans 15 residues. This chain's CDR3 is CASKSRGQSNQPQHF. The CDR3 bases are TGTGCCAGTAAGAGCAGGGGGCAGAGCAATCAGCCCCAGCATTTT.

This clonotype was observed many times. V and J are TRBV5-1 and TRBJ2-7; D may be TRBD2 (6 bases). The CDR3 covers 14 residues. V was cut by 1 base and J by 3 bases, with 11 bases left in between. CDR1 is SGHRS, CDR2 YFSETQ, per germline. CDR3 sequence: CASSLSGGNYEQYF. Here the CDR3 DNA reads TGCGCCAGCAGCTTGAGTGGGGGGAACTACGAGCAGTACTTC.

This clonotype was counted a few times. The chain uses TRBV7-9 and TRBJ2-3; 11 bases match TRBD1. J was trimmed by 5 bases and V by 5 bases; bases with no gene match: 12. CDR1 SEHNR and CDR2 FQNEAQ come from the germline V gene (reference sequence). The CDR3 runs to 17 residues. This CDR3 reads CASSRRTGGAVGDTQYF. CDR3 DNA: TGTGCCAGCAGCCGGAGGACAGGGGGCGCGGTTGGAGATACGCAGTATTTT.

This clonotype was seen a few times. This chain connects TRBV27 to TRBJ1-6; 7 bases fit TRBD1. CDR1 is MNHEY and CDR2 is SMNVEV in the germline V gene (reference sequence). The CDR3 has 13 residues. V trimming: 8 bases; J trimming: 7 bases; junction bases outside the gene matches: 5. CDR3 sequence: CASAGQRNSPLHF. The DNA for the CDR3 is TGTGCCAGCGCGGGACAGAGAAATTCACCCCTCCACTTT.

The chain employs TRBV25-1 and TRBJ2-7, with D perhaps matching TRBD2 (5 bases). Between the trimmed V and J ends, which lost 1 base and 4 bases, there was a span of 8 bases. Germline CDR1 reads MGHDK; CDR2 reads SYGVNS. This CDR3 region has 13 residues. The CDR3 protein is CASSEFGVYEQYF. The CDR3 nucleotides read TGTGCCAGCAGTGAATTCGGGGTTTACGAGCAGTACTTC.

This chain links TRBV18 with TRBJ2-1; a possible D gene is TRBD2 (6 bases). The germline V gene encodes CDR1 KGHSH and CDR2 LQKENI. The CDR3 totals 13 residues. The ends were cut back, 6 bases at V and 2 bases at J, with 8 bases in the middle. DNA for the CDR3: TGTGCCAGCTCGGAGGGGACCTACAATGAGCAGTTCTTC. This sequence encodes CASSEGTYNEQFF.

This clonotype has more than one count but fewer than ten. The chain has TRBV12-3 or TRBV12-4 and TRBJ1-2; D unresolved. Trimming shortened V by 2 bases and J by 7 bases, and 11 bases separated the two germline ends. There are 13 residues in the CDR3. CDR3 amino acids: CASSLRDLRGYTF. CDR3 bases: TGTGCCAGCAGTTTAAGAGACTTGCGTGGCTACACCTTC.

The chain joins TRBV9 to TRBJ2-5, with D perhaps matching TRBD1 (6 bases). Between the trimmed V and J ends, which lost 2 bases and 5 bases, there was a span of 16 bases. The CDR3 spans 15 residues. Germline V gene lookup returns CDR1 SGDLS and CDR2 YYNGEE. The CDR3 coding sequence is TGTGCCAGCAGCGTCGGGACAATCGAGGCGGAGACCCAGTACTTC. This encodes CASSVGTIEAETQYF. Full variable domain (outside the CDR3, taken from reference TRBV9 and TRBJ2-5): DSGVTQTPKHLITATGQRVTLRCSPRSGDLSVYWYQQSLDQGLQFLIQYYNGEERAKGNILERFSAQQFPDLHSELNLSSLELGDSALYFCASSVGTIEAETQYFGPGTRLLVL.

The gene calls are TRBV27 and TRBJ2-7; 7 nucleotides line up with TRBD1. CDR3 length: 13 residues. The J segment lost 1 base and the V segment lost 4 bases, leaving 1 base of the junction unmatched. Germline assignment: CDR1 MNHEY and CDR2 SMNVEV (reference sequence). CDR3 nucleotide sequence: TGTGCCAGCAGTTGGGGACAGTCCTACGAGCAGTACTTC. Translating gives CASSWGQSYEQYF.

The DNA of the CDR3 is TGTGCCAGCAGTGATGGGACAGGGGCGTCCGGGGAGCTGTTTTTT. Translated: CASSDGTGASGELFF. This sequence joins TRBV2 and TRBJ2-2; 10 nucleotides match TRBD1. Germline V lookup: CDR1 SNHLY, CDR2 FYNNEI. V dropped 3 bases and J dropped 6; count of bases not matched to a gene: 4. There are 15 residues in the CDR3.